This entry lists 30 T cell receptor beta chains sequenced from one sample in a study of blood T cell repertoires in COVID-19. The repertoire was sequenced with immunoSEQ multiplex PCR; TCRdb's copy has only in-frame clones and lacks some. Counted here are around 140,000 clones, roughly 89% occurring once; the ten biggest clones make up almost 9%. The sample was peripheral blood. All receptors come from a man aged 30-40 years with COVID-19, enrolled during active disease.

This clone was detected only a few times. The genes are TRBV5-6 and TRBJ2-5, with a possible D match to TRBD2 (5 bases). Germline CDR1 is SGHDT and CDR2 is YYEEEE. V was pared by 0 bases and J by 3 bases, with 15 bases between. The CDR3 spans 16 residues. CDR3 nucleotides: TGTGCCAGCAGCTTGGACGCGGGCCCCGGTGAAGAGACCCAGTACTTC. This gives the protein CASSLDAGPGEETQYF.

The chain employs TRBV14 and TRBJ1-2, with 7 bases that match TRBD1. Germline CDR1 reads SGHDN; CDR2 reads FVKESK. Trimming removed 0 bases from V and 2 bases from J; junction bases left unmatched: 9. The CDR3 has 17 residues. CDR3 in amino acids: CASSQESSGQLNYGYTF. The CDR3 DNA is TGTGCCAGCAGCCAAGAATCCTCGGGACAGCTAAACTATGGCTACACCTTC.

The rearrangement uses TRBV2 and TRBJ2-6, with D maybe TRBD1 (5 bases). The V end was cut by 3 bases, the J end by 4 bases, with 10 bases between. Germline assignment: CDR1 SNHLY and CDR2 FYNNEI. The length of the CDR3 is 15 residues. In DNA form, the CDR3 reads TGTGCCAGCAGTGATAGGGGAACCGGGGCCAACGTCCTGACTTTC. Its protein product is CASSDRGTGANVLTF.

The chain has TRBV10-3 and TRBJ2-3, with 10 bases matching TRBD1. The CDR3 length is 15 residues. Germline CDR1 ENHRY, CDR2 SYGVKD. The ends lost 4 bases at V and 4 bases at J; junction bases unmatched: 5. CDR3 in DNA: TGTGCCATCAGTGTCGGGACAGGGGCAGCAGATACGCAGTATTTT. It is translated as CAISVGTGAADTQYF.

This chain joins TRBV5-4 and TRBJ2-7; D possibly corresponds to TRBD2 (5 bases). The V end was cut by 3 bases, the J end by 3 bases, with 19 bases between. The germline V gene has CDR1 SGHNT and CDR2 YYREEE (reference sequence). CDR3 length: 16 residues. The DNA for the CDR3 is TGTGCCAGCAGCTCCCCCCCCACCAGAGGGAGCTACGAGCAGTACTTC. Amino acid sequence: CASSSPPTRGSYEQYF.

Note on this clone: Other DNA sequences of this sample code for an identical CDR3. The chain combines TRBV29-1 with TRBJ2-7; 13 bases align to TRBD2. Trimming took 5 bases from V and 5 from J; bases not matched to a gene: 6. The CDR3 has 14 residues. Germline-derived CDR1 and CDR2 are SQVTM and ANQGSEA. The CDR3 is CSVPTGLAGDEQYF. DNA for the CDR3: TGCAGCGTTCCGACCGGACTAGCGGGAGACGAGCAGTACTTC.

This clone was seen a handful of times. This chain joins TRBV4-1 and TRBJ1-5, with TRBD1 matching over 8 bases. The CDR3 extends over 15 amino acids. Germline trimming cut 3 bases from V and 5 bases from J; bases unmatched to any gene: 6. The germline CDR1 and CDR2 sequences are MGHRA and YSYEKL. The CDR3 here is CASSHAGGGDQPQHF. The CDR3 region has the DNA TGCGCCAGCAGCCATGCAGGGGGCGGGGATCAGCCCCAGCATTTT.

The chain couples TRBV19 to TRBJ2-2; 7 bases are a match to TRBD1. From germline, CDR1 is LNHDA and CDR2 SQIVND (reference sequence). CDR3 length: 14 residues. J was trimmed by 3 bases and V by 7 bases; bases with no gene match: 5. The DNA for the CDR3 is TGTGCCAGTACTAGACAGGGATACACCGGGGAGCTGTTTTTT. Its protein product is CASTRQGYTGELFF.

The chain is built from TRBV5-6 and TRBJ1-2, with TRBD1 matching 7 bases. Germline values: CDR1 SGHDT, CDR2 YYEEEE. The ends lost 4 bases at V and 2 bases at J; junction bases unmatched: 11. The CDR3 totals 16 residues. This chain's CDR3 is CASSPQMTGTNYGYTF. The CDR3 bases are TGTGCCAGCAGCCCGCAAATGACAGGGACCAACTATGGCTACACCTTC.

V and J are TRBV6-4 and TRBJ2-3; D may be TRBD1 (6 bases). CDR3 length: 14 residues. Germline CDR1 and CDR2: MRHNA and SNTAGT. The ends were cut back, 2 bases at V and 2 bases at J, with 8 bases in the middle. This CDR3 reads CASSDGGPTDTQYF. CDR3 sequence (DNA): TGTGCCAGCAGTGACGGGGGCCCCACAGATACGCAGTATTTT.

V gene TRBV29-1 combines with J gene TRBJ2-2, with a weak D call TRBD1 (7 bases). The CDR3 consists of 14 residues. The germline CDR1 and CDR2 sequences are SQVTM and ANQGSEA. V was cut by 1 base and J by 6 bases, with 12 bases left in between. CDR3 DNA: TGCAGCGTTGAAGGCAGGGGGGAACCCGGGGAGCTGTTTTTT. This sequence encodes CSVEGRGEPGELFF.

This chain joins TRBV11-2 and TRBJ2-7; a weak D match, TRBD1 (5 bases). Germline V lookup: CDR1 SGHAT, CDR2 FQNNGV. The ends were cut back, 0 bases at V and 4 bases at J, with 7 bases in the middle. The CDR3 runs 13 residues. CDR3 in amino acids: CASSLDRQYEQYF. The CDR3 coding sequence is TGTGCCAGCAGCTTAGATCGACAGTACGAGCAGTACTTC.

The J gene is TRBJ2-1, the V gene TRBV21-1; TRBD2 is the table's D call, not checked against the DNA. TRBV21-1 is a documented pseudogene. The CDR3 has 17 amino acids. The CDR3 reads CASSLNPSGRVDNEQFF. The CDR3 nucleotides are TGTGCCAGCAGCCTGAACCCTAGCGGGAGGGTAGACAATGAGCAGTTCTTC.

The rearrangement links TRBV30 to TRBJ2-3; 7 positions match TRBD2. Looked up from germline, CDR1 is GTSNPN and CDR2 is SVGIG (reference sequence). The V and J ends lost 3 bases and 4 bases, in that order; junction bases with no gene match: 13. The CDR3 is 16 residues long. The CDR3 DNA reads TGTGCCTGGAGGGGCCCCACTAGCGCAAGCCCAGATACGCAGTATTTT. Translated: CAWRGPTSASPDTQYF.

The rearrangement links TRBV28 to TRBJ1-1; D possibly corresponds to TRBD1 (6 bases). Trimming left V 5 bases short and J 1 base short, with 14 bases between. The CDR3 spans 15 residues. Germline lookup yields CDR1 MDHEN and CDR2 SYDVKM. The CDR3 sequence: CASSPALGANTEAFF. In DNA form, the CDR3 reads TGTGCCAGCAGTCCCGCTCTGGGGGCGAACACTGAAGCTTTCTTT.

This clone has only one observation. This chain uses TRBV6-5 with TRBJ2-7, with a tentative D call TRBD1 (6 bases). Germline CDR1 is MNHEY and CDR2 is SVGAGI. This CDR3 comprises 13 residues. Trimming took 7 bases from V and 3 from J, leaving 13 bases between them. The CDR3 here is CASKRQANYEQYF. CDR3 in DNA: TGTGCCAGCAAGCGACAGGCAAACTACGAGCAGTACTTC.

This clone turned up a few times. The rearrangement joins TRBV7-8 to TRBJ2-7, with TRBD2 matching over 9 bases. This CDR3 comprises 16 residues. J gave up 3 bases and V 1 base, and 7 bases lay outside the gene matches. Germline lookup yields CDR1 SGHVS and CDR2 FQNEAQ. CDR3 residues: CASSLGLAREGYEQYF. The CDR3 coding sequence is TGTGCCAGCAGCTTAGGTCTTGCGCGGGAGGGCTACGAGCAGTACTTC.

V is TRBV27 and J is TRBJ2-1, with TRBD2 matching over 12 bases. V shed 6 bases, J shed 1 base, and the junction held 4 bases outside the gene matches. CDR1 and CDR2 from the germline V gene are MNHEY and SMNVEV (reference sequence). CDR3 length: 16 residues. In DNA, the CDR3 is TGTGCCAGCAGCCCTAGCGGGAGGGGGTCCTACAATGAGCAGTTCTTC. Protein product: CASSPSGRGSYNEQFF.

The chain recombines TRBV2 with TRBJ1-4; 9 bases fit TRBD1. Germline assignment: CDR1 SNHLY and CDR2 FYNNEI. The J segment lost 5 bases and the V segment lost 7 bases, leaving 8 bases of the junction unmatched. The CDR3 is 15 amino acids. CDR3 protein: CASNPDRGGNEKLFF. CDR3 sequence (DNA): TGTGCCAGCAACCCGGACAGGGGAGGCAATGAAAAACTGTTTTTT.

V is TRBV11-2 and J is TRBJ2-4; TRBD1 matches 10 bases. Germline lookup yields CDR1 SGHAT and CDR2 FQNNGV. CDR3 length: 18 amino acids. J lost 1 base, V lost 2 bases, and 8 bases had no gene match. DNA of the CDR3: TGTGCCAGCAGCTTATTGACAGGGGGCAGGGGCGCCAAAAACATTCAGTACTTC. Protein sequence: CASSLLTGGRGAKNIQYF.

The genes are TRBV7-6 and TRBJ2-7, with 10 bases lining up with TRBD2. Germline V lookup: CDR1 SGHVS, CDR2 FNYEAQ. The CDR3 consists of 15 residues. J lost 3 bases, V lost 3 bases, and 5 bases had no gene match. Written as DNA, the CDR3 is TGTGCCAGCAGCTTGACCGGGACTAGCGTCTACGAGCAGTACTTC. Its translation: CASSLTGTSVYEQYF.

The CDR3 is CASSAGSGAGLGNQPQHF. Here the CDR3 DNA reads TGTGCCAGCAGCGCAGGAAGTGGGGCAGGTCTAGGCAATCAGCCCCAGCATTTT. This chain connects TRBV9 to TRBJ1-5; TRBD1 is a possible D gene (5 bases). CDR3 length: 18 amino acids. Germline loops: CDR1 SGDLS, CDR2 YYNGEE. The V end lost 3 bases, the J end lost 2 bases, and 21 bases lay between the germline ends.

This rearrangement joins TRBV24-1 to TRBJ1-2; TRBD1 matches at 7 bases. With V trimmed by 7 bases and J by 8 bases, 12 bases remained unmatched. Germline CDR1 KGHDR, CDR2 SFDVKD. This CDR3 has 14 residues. This chain's CDR3 is CATSSPGQSFGYTF. The CDR3 DNA is TGTGCCACCAGCTCCCCGGGACAGTCTTTCGGCTACACCTTC.

The J gene is TRBJ1-6, the V gene TRBV2; the D gene is possibly TRBD1 (5 bases). CDR3 length: 16 residues. Germline CDR1 is SNHLY and CDR2 is FYNNEI. V shed 7 bases and J shed 2 bases, with 15 bases lying between them. CDR3 bases: TGTGCCAGCACATCCGGTGGGGGGACCTATAATTCACCCCTCCACTTT. It yields the protein CASTSGGGTYNSPLHF.

This clone is a singleton in its sample. The chain carries TRBV11-3 and TRBJ1-2; D not certain. V lost 2 bases and J 4 bases, leaving 5 bases between the germline ends. In germline, CDR1 is SGHNT, CDR2 YENEEA. This CDR3 spans 12 amino acids. CDR3 protein: CASSLNGYGYTF. DNA for the CDR3: TGTGCCAGCAGCTTAAACGGCTATGGCTACACCTTC.

V gene TRBV2 combines with J gene TRBJ1-1; TRBD1 aligns across 7 bases. The CDR3 sequence is 14 residues long. Germline V CDR1 and CDR2: SNHLY, FYNNEI. Unmatched junction bases numbered 12, after V lost 8 bases and J lost 6 bases. The CDR3 loop reads CASRDNRGLAEAFF. The DNA for the CDR3 is TGTGCCAGCCGAGATAACAGGGGCCTCGCTGAAGCTTTCTTT.

The chain combines TRBV9 with TRBJ2-1, with 11 bases aligning to TRBD1. The V gene's germline CDR1 is SGDLS and CDR2 YYNGEE. The CDR3 loop spans 15 amino acids. Trimming cost V 4 bases and J 7 bases; bases outside gene matches: 7. This chain's CDR3 is CASSSRTGGTNEQFF. The CDR3 DNA is TGTGCCAGCAGCTCAAGGACAGGGGGCACTAATGAGCAGTTCTTC. Drawing the rest from reference TRBV9 and TRBJ2-1, the complete variable domain is DSGVTQTPKHLITATGQRVTLRCSPRSGDLSVYWYQQSLDQGLQFLIQYYNGEERAKGNILERFSAQQFPDLHSELNLSSLELGDSALYFCASSSRTGGTNEQFFGPGTRLTVL.

J is TRBJ1-3 and V is TRBV4-1; D is unclear. The CDR3 contains 19 residues. Germline V gives CDR1 MGHRA, CDR2 YSYEKL. Trimming cost V 2 bases and J 0 bases, with 20 bases left between them. Here the CDR3 reads CASSQREASRTSSGNTIYF. The CDR3 nucleotides read TGCGCCAGCAGCCAAAGAGAAGCTTCCCGAACGAGCTCTGGAAACACCATATATTTT.

The chain couples TRBV10-2 to TRBJ2-2; the match to TRBD2 covers 10 bases. The V segment lost 7 bases and the J segment 0 bases; nucleotides outside the gene matches: 8. Germline V gives CDR1 WSHSY, CDR2 SAAADI. CDR3 length equals 17 residues. CDR3 DNA: TGCGCCAGCAAAGGGCTAGCGGGAGCAACGAACACCGGGGAGCTGTTTTTT. It is translated as CASKGLAGATNTGELFF.

Only one count was recorded for this clone. The same CDR3 also results from other DNA sequences found in this sample. The rearrangement links TRBV27 to TRBJ1-2; 8 bases are a match to TRBD1. V was clipped by 5 bases and J by 4 bases; unmatched bases: 6. Germline values: CDR1 MNHEY, CDR2 SMNVEV (reference sequence). This CDR3 has 14 residues. The CDR3 sequence is CASSRGDRGYGYTF. In DNA, the CDR3 is TGTGCCAGCAGTCGGGGAGACAGGGGCTATGGCTACACCTTC.